The next 31 T cell receptor beta chains were all read from a single sample in a study of T-cell reconstitution after alpha-beta-depleted transplantation in children. Library preparation (for TCRbeta) was performed with unique molecular identifiers. TCRdb analysed the PCR reads with MiXCR anew, one entry per CDR3 protein. This sample yields around 450,000 distinct CDR3 sequences, of which over 9.5% are seen a single time; around 2% belongs to the top ten. This specimen was PBMCs, taken before TCRalphabeta/CD19-depleted stem cell transplant. These TCRs come from a child aged 2-15 years with inherited bone marrow failure, due to receive a stem cell transplant.

This clonotype was recorded a few times. The V call is TRBV5-6, the J call TRBJ1-2; TRBD1 matches at 8 bases. Germline trimming cut 5 bases from V and 4 bases from J; bases unmatched to any gene: 10. The CDR3 length is 15 residues. Per germline, CDR1 SGHDT and CDR2 YYEEEE. The DNA of the CDR3 is TGTGCCAGCAGTCGTACGGGGGGACAGGCCTATGGCTACACCTTC. Amino acid sequence: CASSRTGGQAYGYTF. Supplemented by reference TRBV5-6 and TRBJ1-2, the full variable domain reads DAGVTQSPTHLIKTRGQQVTLRCSPKSGHDTVSWYQQALGQGPQFIFQYYEEEERQRGNFPDRFSGHQFPNYSSELNVNALLLGDSALYLCASSRTGGQAYGYTFGSGTRLTVV.

As for this clonotype: This could be a read error, since a much larger clone is one nucleotide away. V and J are TRBV19 and TRBJ2-2; 9 bases align to TRBD2. The CDR3 is made up of 15 amino acids. Trimming cost V 7 bases and J 6 bases; bases outside gene matches: 9. CDR1 is LNHDA and CDR2 is SQIVND in the germline V gene (reference sequence). The CDR3 sequence: CASILTSGGAGELFF. CDR3 DNA sequence: TGTGCCAGTATTTTGACTAGCGGAGGTGCCGGGGAGCTGTTTTTT.

This clonotype has just a few counts. The V gene is TRBV4-3, the J gene TRBJ2-2; D possibly uses TRBD1 or TRBD2 (5 bases each). The CDR3 spans 15 residues. V was trimmed by 1 base and J by 6 bases, leaving 12 bases between them. Germline lookup yields CDR1 LGHNA and CDR2 YSLEER. CDR3 region: CASSQGRDGAGELFF. The CDR3 DNA follows: TGCGCCAGCAGCCAAGGCAGGGACGGTGCCGGGGAGCTGTTTTTT.

There are many counts of this clonotype. The V call is TRBV3-1, the J call TRBJ2-2, with 10 bases fitting TRBD1. This CDR3 is built from 18 residues. The junction had 8 bases not matched to a gene; V was cut back by 1 base and J by 3 bases. CDR1 and CDR2 (germline): LGHDT, YNNKEL (reference sequence). DNA for the CDR3: TGTGCCAGCAGCCAAGTCGCGGGGGGACAGGGGCACACCGGGGAGCTGTTTTTT. It codes for CASSQVAGGQGHTGELFF.

The table lists this clonotype with many counts. CDR3: CASSLETGRDTEAFF. The CDR3 DNA is TGTGCCAGCAGCTTAGAAACAGGGAGGGACACTGAAGCTTTCTTT. The genes are TRBV7-2 and TRBJ1-1, with D maybe TRBD1 (6 bases). The CDR3 has 15 amino acids. In germline, CDR1 is SGHTA, CDR2 FQGNSA. Trimming removed 1 base at V and 3 bases at J, with 12 bases between.

At least ten counts were recorded for this clonotype. The CDR3 carries no conserved terminal phenylalanine or tryptophan, so it likely arises from a read error. The chain uses TRBV10-3 and TRBJ2-5; D is possibly TRBD1 (5 bases). Per germline, CDR1 ENHRY and CDR2 SYGVKD. The CDR3 contains 12 residues. V was cut by 6 bases and J by 4 bases, with 9 bases left in between. The CDR3 DNA reads TGTGCCATCAGCAGGGATGGAGAGACCCAGTACTCC. Translation: CAISRDGETQYS.

This clonotype showed up just a few times. The rearrangement links TRBV11-2 to TRBJ2-7, with D possibly being TRBD2 (6 bases). Between the trimmed V and J ends, which lost 5 bases and 4 bases, there was a span of 27 bases. The CDR3 consists of 18 residues. CDR1 is SGHAT and CDR2 is FQNNGV in the germline V gene. The CDR3 nucleotides read TGTGCCAGCAGCAAGAGGCCGCCGGGACGGGGGAATGAGTACGAGCAGTACTTC. Translation: CASSKRPPGRGNEYEQYF.

This clonotype came up many times. The V gene is TRBV14, the J gene TRBJ2-1, with D maybe TRBD2 (5 bases). This CDR3 comprises 14 residues. V lost 5 bases and J lost 0, with 8 bases in between. Germline V gene sequence: CDR1 SGHDN, CDR2 FVKESK. The CDR3 reads CASSETSSYNEQFF. Here the CDR3 DNA reads TGTGCCAGCAGCGAAACTAGCTCCTACAATGAGCAGTTCTTC.

This clonotype was detected many times. The gene calls are TRBV20-1 and TRBJ2-1; D remains ambiguous. The germline V and J ends were trimmed by 4 bases and 9 bases, with 10 bases remaining between them. The CDR3 sequence is 11 residues long. CDR1 is DFQATT and CDR2 is SNEGSKA in the germline V gene (reference sequence). CDR3 in DNA: TGCAGTGCTACTTTAGGCGCTGAGCAGTTCTTC. It encodes CSATLGAEQFF.

Ten or more counts support this clonotype. The chain carries TRBV7-9 and TRBJ2-7; the match to TRBD1 covers 10 bases. This CDR3 is built from 14 residues. The germline V gene has CDR1 SEHNR and CDR2 FQNEAQ (reference sequence). The junction had 4 bases not matched to a gene; V was cut back by 3 bases and J by 5 bases. This CDR3 reads CASSLDDRGHEQYF. In DNA form, the CDR3 reads TGTGCCAGCAGCTTGGACGACAGGGGGCACGAGCAGTACTTC.

The table lists this clonotype with many counts. V usage is TRBV11-2 and J usage is TRBJ2-3; the match to TRBD1 covers 8 bases. With V trimmed by 5 bases and J by 0 bases, 7 bases remained unmatched. CDR1 SGHAT and CDR2 FQNNGV come from the germline V gene. The CDR3 length is 16 residues. CDR3 DNA: TGTGCCAGCAGCCCTCGACAGGGGTACAGCACAGATACGCAGTATTTT. Protein sequence: CASSPRQGYSTDTQYF.

At least ten counts were recorded for this clonotype. The V gene is TRBV12-5, the J gene TRBJ2-5; weak D call: TRBD2 (6 bases). This CDR3 contains 13 residues. Germline V CDR1 and CDR2: LGHNT, FRNRAP. Trimming shortened V by 8 bases and J by 5 bases, and 15 bases separated the two germline ends. The chain's CDR3 is CASSPAGTETQYF. In nucleotides, the CDR3 is TGTGCTAGTTCTCCCGCGGGAACGGAGACCCAGTACTTC.

This clonotype was seen at least ten times. This chain uses TRBV11-2 with TRBJ2-2; either TRBD1 or TRBD2 may supply D (6 bases each). V was trimmed by 3 bases and J by 4 bases, leaving 12 bases between them. The CDR3 totals 15 residues. CDR1 SGHAT and CDR2 FQNNGV come from the germline V gene. The CDR3: CASSFLQGGTGELFF. CDR3 in DNA: TGTGCCAGCAGCTTTCTACAGGGAGGCACCGGGGAGCTGTTTTTT.

This clonotype was detected ten times or more. The chain couples TRBV27 to TRBJ2-7, with D perhaps assigned TRBD1 or TRBD2 (5 bases each). Trimming cost V 6 bases and J 7 bases, with 22 bases left between them. The CDR3 runs 15 residues. CDR1 and CDR2 (germline): MNHEY, SMNVEV (reference sequence). CDR3 DNA: TGTGCCAGCAGGCCCGTGGTCGGAGCGTGGGGGGAGCAGTACTTC. Translating it yields CASRPVVGAWGEQYF.

The table lists this clonotype with a few counts. The V and J genes are TRBV27 and TRBJ2-7, with D possibly being TRBD2 (5 bases). The CDR3 consists of 16 residues. Germline CDR1 and CDR2: MNHEY and SMNVEV (reference sequence). Trimming removed 0 bases from V and 0 bases from J, with 12 bases in between. This chain's CDR3 is CASSLSSGMSSYEQYF. The CDR3 DNA follows: TGTGCCAGCAGTTTATCTTCCGGGATGAGCTCCTACGAGCAGTACTTC.

This chain links TRBV13 with TRBJ2-7; D call uncertain. Trimming took 4 bases from V and 4 from J, leaving 11 bases between them. This CDR3 comprises 13 residues. In germline, CDR1 is PRHDT, CDR2 FYEKMQ (reference sequence). CDR3 nucleotides: TGTGCCAGCAGCTCCTCGGACGGGTACGAGCAGTACTTC. Residues: CASSSSDGYEQYF.

Many counts were recorded for this clonotype. The chain links TRBV7-8 to TRBJ2-1, with D hard to call. V was trimmed by 7 bases and J by 8 bases, leaving 18 bases between them. Per germline, CDR1 SGHVS and CDR2 FQNEAQ. The CDR3 has 14 residues. The CDR3 sequence is CASTPPPRGDEQFF. The CDR3 coding sequence is TGTGCCAGCACGCCCCCCCCGCGAGGAGATGAGCAGTTCTTC.

This clonotype was detected many times. J is TRBJ1-3 and V is TRBV6-5; D ambiguous. CDR3 length: 14 amino acids. Germline V gives CDR1 MNHEY, CDR2 SVGAGI. Trimming stripped 4 bases from V and 2 bases from J, with 9 bases between. The CDR3 sequence: CASSSYGTGNTIYF. CDR3 DNA sequence: TGTGCCAGCAGTTCCTACGGTACTGGAAACACCATATATTTT.

This clonotype was counted ten times or more. The chain uses TRBV4-1 and TRBJ2-1; perhaps TRBD1 as D (8 bases). Germline CDR1 MGHRA, CDR2 YSYEKL. This CDR3 spans 17 amino acids. Trimming shortened V by 0 bases and J by 9 bases, and 21 bases separated the two germline ends. The CDR3 nucleotides are TGCGCCAGCAGCCAAGATCGTAGGACAGGGTGGGGGGGTGAGCAGTTCTTC. Its protein is CASSQDRRTGWGGEQFF.

This clonotype appeared many times. The V call is TRBV28, the J call TRBJ2-3; 10 bases line up with TRBD1. The V gene's germline CDR1 is MDHEN and CDR2 SYDVKM. CDR3 length: 17 residues. V lost 6 bases to trimming and J lost 2 bases; unmatched junction nucleotides: 11. CDR3 sequence (DNA): TGTGCCAGCAGCCAAGTGGGGACAGGGGACAACACAGATACGCAGTATTTT. It yields the protein CASSQVGTGDNTDTQYF.

This clonotype was detected ten times or more. The chain links TRBV20-1 to TRBJ2-7, with TRBD2 matching over 14 bases. The CDR3 totals 15 residues. The ends lost 0 bases at V and 2 bases at J; junction bases unmatched: 0. Germline assignment: CDR1 DFQATT and CDR2 SNEGSKA (reference sequence). CDR3 DNA: TGCAGTGCTAGAGAGACTAGCGGGAGGGCCTACGAGCAGTACTTC. Translated: CSARETSGRAYEQYF.

This clonotype was observed many times. The rearrangement joins TRBV11-2 to TRBJ2-7, with D perhaps being TRBD1 or TRBD2 (5 bases each). CDR1 SGHAT and CDR2 FQNNGV come from the germline V gene. The CDR3 extends over 14 amino acids. V lost 5 bases and J 3 bases, leaving 14 bases between the germline ends. The CDR3 reads CASSERDLNYEQYF. CDR3 sequence (DNA): TGTGCCAGCAGCGAAAGGGACCTTAACTACGAGCAGTACTTC.

This clonotype appeared many times. The chain combines TRBV29-1 with TRBJ1-4, with 7 bases aligning to TRBD1. Germline-derived CDR1 and CDR2 are SQVTM and ANQGSEA. The CDR3 is 13 amino acids. J was trimmed by 4 bases and V by 7 bases; bases with no gene match: 6. The CDR3 is CSANRGLNEKLFF. The DNA for the CDR3 is TGCAGCGCCAACAGGGGTCTTAATGAAAAACTGTTTTTT.

This clonotype was seen a handful of times. V gene TRBV29-1 combines with J gene TRBJ2-5; D not resolved. Germline loops: CDR1 SQVTM, CDR2 ANQGSEA. The CDR3 length is 11 residues. V was shortened by 7 bases and J by 4 bases, with 10 bases between the two germline ends. CDR3 in amino acids: CSAWGGETQYF. CDR3 nucleotides: TGCAGCGCCTGGGGTGGAGAGACCCAGTACTTC.

The sample holds many counts of this clonotype. The V call is TRBV18, the J call TRBJ2-7; 10 nucleotides align to TRBD2. This CDR3 has 18 residues. Per germline, CDR1 KGHSH and CDR2 LQKENI. J gave up 2 bases and V 5 bases, and 15 bases lay outside the gene matches. CDR3 coding DNA: TGTGCCAGCTCATTACCGGGACTAGCGTCCCTATTCGCCTACGAGCAGTACTTC. Protein sequence: CASSLPGLASLFAYEQYF.

This clonotype was counted many times. The CDR3 loop is CASSQDSGRLSYNEQFF. The CDR3 DNA is TGTGCCAGCAGCCAAGATTCAGGGCGGCTTTCCTACAATGAGCAGTTCTTC. The chain combines TRBV14 with TRBJ2-1; D possibly corresponds to TRBD1 (5 bases). Trimming took off 0 bases at V and 1 base at J, with 13 bases between the two ends. The CDR3 length is 17 residues. Germline CDR1 SGHDN, CDR2 FVKESK.

This clonotype was seen repeatedly, ten times or more. The rearrangement joins TRBV5-1 to TRBJ1-6; 9 bases are a match to TRBD1. Trimming took 1 base from V and 10 from J; bases not matched to a gene: 6. The CDR3 has 15 residues. CDR1 is SGHRS and CDR2 is YFSETQ in the germline V gene. CDR3 DNA: TGCGCCAGCAGCTTGATGGGACAGGGAGTGTCACCCCTCCACTTT. This codes for CASSLMGQGVSPLHF.

V is TRBV7-8 and J is TRBJ1-5; 7 bases align to TRBD1. Germline V gives CDR1 SGHVS, CDR2 FQNEAQ. This CDR3 is 14 amino acids long. With V trimmed by 4 bases and J by 6 bases, 6 bases remained unmatched. Written as DNA, the CDR3 is TGTGCCAGCAGCTCAAACAGGGGTGGTCAGCCCCAGCATTTT. Translated, it gives CASSSNRGGQPQHF.

With respect to this clonotype: Being one base from a much bigger clone, this may be a read error. The gene calls are TRBV12-3 or TRBV12-4 and TRBJ2-1, with D possibly TRBD2 on 5 matching bases. V was shortened by 4 bases and J by 4 bases, with 20 bases between the two germline ends. CDR3 length equals 17 residues. Written as DNA, the CDR3 is TGTGCCAGCAGTTCATCCTTGGGAGAAAAGCATTACAATGAGCAGTTCTTC. This translates into CASSSSLGEKHYNEQFF.

The chain has TRBV10-3 and TRBJ2-1, with TRBD2 matching over 11 bases. J lost 6 bases, V lost 10 bases, and 14 bases had no gene match. The CDR3 sequence is 16 residues long. CDR1 ENHRY and CDR2 SYGVKD come from the germline V gene. The CDR3 loop reads CATVGLAGKSGNEQFF. DNA for the CDR3: TGTGCCACGGTTGGACTAGCGGGTAAATCAGGCAATGAGCAGTTCTTC.

This clonotype has ten or more counts. The CDR3 loop reads CASSPDRAEQYF. Here the CDR3 DNA reads TGTGCCAGCAGCCCAGACAGGGCCGAGCAGTACTTC. The chain has TRBV7-2 and TRBJ2-7; 7 nucleotides align to TRBD1. Losses at the gene ends were 5 bases for V and 6 bases for J; bases not matched to a gene: 4. In germline, CDR1 is SGHTA, CDR2 FQGNSA. The CDR3 spans 12 residues.